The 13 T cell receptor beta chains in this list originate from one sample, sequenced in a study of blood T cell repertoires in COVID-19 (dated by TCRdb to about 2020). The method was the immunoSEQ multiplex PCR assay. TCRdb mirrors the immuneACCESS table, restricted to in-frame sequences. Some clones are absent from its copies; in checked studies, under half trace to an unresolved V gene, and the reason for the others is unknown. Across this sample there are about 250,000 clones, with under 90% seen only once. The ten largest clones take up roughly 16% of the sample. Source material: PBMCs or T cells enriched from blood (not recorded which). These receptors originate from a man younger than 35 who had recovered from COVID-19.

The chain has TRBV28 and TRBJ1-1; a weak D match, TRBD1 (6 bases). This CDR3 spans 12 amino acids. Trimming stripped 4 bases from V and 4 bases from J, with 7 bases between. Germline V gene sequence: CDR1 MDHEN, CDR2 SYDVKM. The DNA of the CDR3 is TGTGCCAGCAGTTGGACAGCCACTGAAGCTTTCTTT. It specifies CASSWTATEAFF.

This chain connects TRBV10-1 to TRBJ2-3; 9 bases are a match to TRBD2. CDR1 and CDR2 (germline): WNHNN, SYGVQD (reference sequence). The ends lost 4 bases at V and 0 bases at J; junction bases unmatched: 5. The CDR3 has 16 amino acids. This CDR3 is CASSVTSGGSTDTQYF. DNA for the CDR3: TGCGCCAGCAGTGTGACTAGCGGAGGAAGCACAGATACGCAGTATTTT.

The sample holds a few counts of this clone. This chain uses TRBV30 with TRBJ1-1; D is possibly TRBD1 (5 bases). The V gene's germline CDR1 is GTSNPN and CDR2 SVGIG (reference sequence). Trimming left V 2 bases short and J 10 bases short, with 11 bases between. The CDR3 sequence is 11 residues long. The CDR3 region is CAWSFGGGAFF. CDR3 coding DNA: TGTGCCTGGAGTTTCGGGGGGGGAGCTTTCTTT.

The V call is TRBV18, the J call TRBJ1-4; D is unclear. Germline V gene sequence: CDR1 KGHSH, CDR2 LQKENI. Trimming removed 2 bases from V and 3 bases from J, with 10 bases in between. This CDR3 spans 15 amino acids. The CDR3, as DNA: TGTGCCAGCTCACCAATAGAGGAGTCTAATGAAAAACTGTTTTTT. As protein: CASSPIEESNEKLFF.

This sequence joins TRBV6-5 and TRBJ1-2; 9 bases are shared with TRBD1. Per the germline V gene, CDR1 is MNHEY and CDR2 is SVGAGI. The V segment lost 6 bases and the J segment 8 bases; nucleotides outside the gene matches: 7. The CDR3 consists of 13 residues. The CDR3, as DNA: TGTGCCAGCAGGAAGACAGGGGGACTCGGCTACACCTTC. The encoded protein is CASRKTGGLGYTF.

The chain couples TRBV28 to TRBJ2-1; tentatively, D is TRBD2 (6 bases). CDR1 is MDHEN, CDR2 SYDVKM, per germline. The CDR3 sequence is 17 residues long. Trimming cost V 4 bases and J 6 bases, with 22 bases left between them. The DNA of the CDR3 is TGTGCCAGCAGTTCTCCCCATTCTAGCGAGACTACCAATGAGCAGTTCTTC. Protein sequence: CASSSPHSSETTNEQFF.

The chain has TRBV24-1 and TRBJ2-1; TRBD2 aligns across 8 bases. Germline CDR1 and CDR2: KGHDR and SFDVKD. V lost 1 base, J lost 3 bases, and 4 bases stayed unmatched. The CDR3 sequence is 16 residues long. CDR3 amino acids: CATSDLWTSSYNEQFF. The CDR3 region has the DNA TGTGCCACCAGTGATTTATGGACTAGCAGCTACAATGAGCAGTTCTTC.

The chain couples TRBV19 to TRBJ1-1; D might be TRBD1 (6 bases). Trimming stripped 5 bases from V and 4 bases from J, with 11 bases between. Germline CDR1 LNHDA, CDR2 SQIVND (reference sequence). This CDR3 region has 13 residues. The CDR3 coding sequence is TGTGCCAGTAGTCTACAGGGCTTCACTGAAGCTTTCTTT. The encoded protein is CASSLQGFTEAFF.

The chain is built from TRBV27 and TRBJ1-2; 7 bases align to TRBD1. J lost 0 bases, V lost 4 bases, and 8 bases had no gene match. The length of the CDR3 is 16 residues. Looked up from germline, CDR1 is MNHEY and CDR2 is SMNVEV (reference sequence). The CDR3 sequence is CASSSGTAITNYGYTF. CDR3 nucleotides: TGTGCCAGCAGTTCGGGGACAGCTATAACTAACTATGGCTACACCTTC.

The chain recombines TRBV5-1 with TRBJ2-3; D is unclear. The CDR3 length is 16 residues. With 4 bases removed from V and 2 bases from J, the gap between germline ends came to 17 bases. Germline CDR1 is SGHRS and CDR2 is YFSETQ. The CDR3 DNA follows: TGCGCCAGCAGCCCACCAGCGAATCCAAACACAGATACGCAGTATTTT. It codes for CASSPPANPNTDTQYF.

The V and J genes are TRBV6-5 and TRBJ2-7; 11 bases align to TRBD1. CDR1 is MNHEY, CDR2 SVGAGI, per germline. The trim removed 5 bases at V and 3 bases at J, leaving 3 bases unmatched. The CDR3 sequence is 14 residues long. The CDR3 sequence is CASSTGTGGYEQYF. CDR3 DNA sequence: TGTGCCAGCAGTACCGGGACAGGGGGCTACGAGCAGTACTTC.

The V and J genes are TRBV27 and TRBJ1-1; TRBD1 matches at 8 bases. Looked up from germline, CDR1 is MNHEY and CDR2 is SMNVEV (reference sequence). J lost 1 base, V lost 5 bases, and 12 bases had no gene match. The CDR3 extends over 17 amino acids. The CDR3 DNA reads TGTGCCAGCAGTCCCCTTGGACAGGGCAGGGCGAACACTGAAGCTTTCTTT. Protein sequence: CASSPLGQGRANTEAFF.

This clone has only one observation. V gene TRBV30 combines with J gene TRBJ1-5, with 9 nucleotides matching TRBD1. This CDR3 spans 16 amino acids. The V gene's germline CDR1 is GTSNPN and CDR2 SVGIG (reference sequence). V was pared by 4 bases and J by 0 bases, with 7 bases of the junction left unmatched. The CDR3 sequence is CAWTWDRDYSNQPQHF. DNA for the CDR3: TGTGCCTGGACGTGGGACAGGGATTATAGCAATCAGCCCCAGCATTTT.